What follows are 22 T cell receptor beta chains derived from one specimen sequenced in a study of blood T cell repertoires in COVID-19. Libraries were prepared by immunoSEQ multiplex PCR; TCRdb keeps only in-frame clonotypes and omits some of them. The sample includes approximately 90,000 clones, approximately 80% of them seen just once. Specimen: peripheral blood. The receptor source for this set is a human donor in a cohort sampled during active COVID-19.

The genes are TRBV12-5 and TRBJ2-1; 7 bases are a match to TRBD1. The CDR3 is 14 residues long. Germline V lookup: CDR1 LGHNT, CDR2 FRNRAP. The J segment lost 9 bases and the V segment lost 6 bases, leaving 11 bases of the junction unmatched. This CDR3 is CASGGQAAAGEQFF. In DNA form, the CDR3 reads TGTGCTAGTGGAGGACAGGCGGCGGCGGGTGAGCAGTTCTTC.

This clone was recorded a few times. J is TRBJ2-6 and V is TRBV28; 9 positions agree with TRBD2. V trimming: 5 bases; J trimming: 0 bases; junction bases outside the gene matches: 8. Germline V gives CDR1 MDHEN, CDR2 SYDVKM. This CDR3 is 18 amino acids long. CDR3 sequence: CASSMGLASTSGANVLTF. In DNA form, the CDR3 reads TGTGCCAGCAGTATGGGACTAGCTTCCACCTCTGGGGCCAACGTCCTGACTTTC. The full variable domain, in which reference TRBV28 and TRBJ2-6 provide the parts outside the CDR3, is DVKVTQSSRYLVKRTGEKVFLECVQDMDHENMFWYRQDPGLGLRLIYFSYDVKMKEKGDIPEGYSVSREKKERFSLILESASTNQTSMYLCASSMGLASTSGANVLTFGAGSRLTVL.

The chain employs TRBV29-1 and TRBJ1-1; D is possibly TRBD1 (5 bases). The germline CDR1 and CDR2 sequences are SQVTM and ANQGSEA. V was clipped by 4 bases and J by 3 bases, with 18 bases between them. CDR3 length: 15 amino acids. CDR3 sequence (DNA): TGCAGCGTTGGGATGACGACCGGGACTTACACTGAAGCTTTCTTT. Translating gives CSVGMTTGTYTEAFF. Variable domain in full (rest from reference TRBV29-1 and TRBJ1-1): SAVISQKPSRDICQRGTSLTIQCQVDSQVTMMFWYRQQPGQSLTLIATANQGSEATYESGFVIDKFPISRPNLTFSTLTVSNMSPEDSSIYLCSVGMTTGTYTEAFFGQGTRLTVV.

The gene calls are TRBV3-1 (or the pseudogene TRBV3-2) and TRBJ2-1; D may be TRBD2 (6 bases). This CDR3 contains 13 residues. CDR1 and CDR2 from the germline V gene are LGHDT and YNNKEL (reference sequence). The germline V and J ends were trimmed by 8 bases and 15 bases, with 23 bases remaining between them. The CDR3 DNA sequence: TGTGCCAGCGGTAGCGGCGCGACCGGGTTTCGGTTCTTC. This gives the protein CASGSGATGFRFF.

The CDR3 sequence: CASSLEGSNYGYTF. The CDR3 region has the DNA TGCGCCAGCAGCTTGGAGGGGTCCAACTATGGCTACACCTTC. The genes are TRBV5-1 and TRBJ1-2; D possibly corresponds to TRBD1 (5 bases). Germline V lookup: CDR1 SGHRS, CDR2 YFSETQ. With 0 bases removed from V and 2 bases from J, the gap between germline ends came to 8 bases. The CDR3 is made up of 14 amino acids. Variable domain in full (rest from reference TRBV5-1 and TRBJ1-2): KAGVTQTPRYLIKTRGQQVTLSCSPISGHRSVSWYQQTPGQGLQFLFEYFSETQRNKGNFPGRFSGRQFSNSRSEMNVSTLELGDSALYLCASSLEGSNYGYTFGSGTRLTVV.

The chain combines TRBV12-3 or TRBV12-4 with TRBJ2-4, with a tentative D call TRBD2 (6 bases). The CDR3 sequence is 13 residues long. Trimming took 7 bases from V and 9 from J, leaving 16 bases between them. In nucleotides, the CDR3 is TGTGCCAGCACCGCCTCGGAGGGGTCCATTCAGTACTTC. Translated: CASTASEGSIQYF.

This chain connects TRBV4-1 to TRBJ2-3, with 8 bases lining up with TRBD2. V shed 2 bases and J 0 bases; nucleotides not matched to a gene: 7. The CDR3 covers 17 residues. Germline lookup yields CDR1 MGHRA and CDR2 YSYEKL. DNA of the CDR3: TGCGCCAGCAGCCAACCTATGGCGGGGGGTAGCACAGATACGCAGTATTTT. This translates into CASSQPMAGGSTDTQYF.

This clone was seen more than once but under ten times. The chain links TRBV27 to TRBJ1-2, with D unclear. With 3 bases removed from V and 3 bases from J, the gap between germline ends came to 8 bases. CDR1 MNHEY and CDR2 SMNVEV come from the germline V gene (reference sequence). The CDR3 is made up of 13 amino acids. Here the CDR3 reads CASSFGRDYGYTF. The CDR3 DNA reads TGTGCCAGCAGTTTCGGGAGGGACTATGGCTACACCTTC.

The chain uses TRBV20-1 and TRBJ2-2; perhaps TRBD2 as D (6 bases). The CDR3 is made up of 14 amino acids. Germline values: CDR1 DFQATT, CDR2 SNEGSKA (reference sequence). V lost 3 bases to trimming and J lost 7 bases, with 15 bases between them. CDR3 loop: CSASRDLAIGELFF. CDR3 DNA: TGCAGTGCTAGTAGGGACTTGGCGATCGGGGAGCTGTTTTTT.

The V and J genes are TRBV19 and TRBJ2-1, with 8 positions matching TRBD1. This CDR3 is built from 14 residues. The V segment lost 5 bases and the J segment 0 bases; nucleotides outside the gene matches: 0. CDR1 and CDR2 from the germline V gene are LNHDA and SQIVND (reference sequence). This chain's CDR3 is CASSGTGSYNEQFF. The CDR3 bases are TGTGCCAGTAGTGGGACAGGCTCCTACAATGAGCAGTTCTTC.

Many counts were recorded for this clone. The chain carries TRBV15 and TRBJ2-2; 7 nucleotides line up with TRBD1. The CDR3 has 15 residues. The J segment lost 5 bases and the V segment lost 1 base, leaving 4 bases of the junction unmatched. CDR1 is LNHNV, CDR2 YYDKDF, per germline (reference sequence). The CDR3 is CATSRVTTGTGELFF. The CDR3 DNA reads TGTGCCACCAGCAGAGTAACGACAGGGACCGGGGAGCTGTTTTTT. Variable domain in full (rest from reference TRBV15 and TRBJ2-2): DAMVIQNPRYQVTQFGKPVTLSCSQTLNHNVMYWYQQKSSQAPKLLFHYYDKDFNNEADTPDNFQSRRPNTSFCFLDIRSPGLGDTAMYLCATSRVTTGTGELFFGEGSRLTVL.

This clone was detected once. The CDR3 sequence is CASKKLAGVEQYF. Written as DNA, the CDR3 is TGTGCCAGCAAAAAACTAGCGGGAGTCGAGCAGTACTTC. J is TRBJ2-7 and V is TRBV2, with 11 bases aligning to TRBD2. This CDR3 contains 13 residues. The J segment lost 6 bases and the V segment lost 7 bases, leaving 5 bases of the junction unmatched. Germline CDR1 reads SNHLY; CDR2 reads FYNNEI.

In its sample, this clone was seen a few times. The chain links TRBV19 to TRBJ1-5; the D is unclear. Germline CDR1 and CDR2: LNHDA and SQIVND (reference sequence). This CDR3 comprises 15 residues. Trimming stripped 1 base from V and 4 bases from J, with 11 bases between. The CDR3 bases are TGTGCCAGTAGTATAGGGGCCCAAACGAATCAGCCCCAGCATTTT. It encodes CASSIGAQTNQPQHF.

This clone appeared a few times. This chain connects TRBV7-2 to TRBJ2-5; 8 bases align to TRBD1. The V gene's germline CDR1 is SGHTA and CDR2 FQGNSA. V was pared by 5 bases and J by 4 bases, with 12 bases of the junction left unmatched. The length of the CDR3 is 16 residues. The CDR3 reads CASSPGQVSWGETQYF. The CDR3 DNA follows: TGTGCCAGCAGCCCGGGACAGGTATCGTGGGGAGAGACCCAGTACTTC.

The chain has TRBV27 and TRBJ2-3; 7 nucleotides match TRBD2. This CDR3 spans 13 amino acids. V was pared by 6 bases and J by 0 bases, with 0 bases of the junction left unmatched. Germline CDR1 reads MNHEY; CDR2 reads SMNVEV (reference sequence). The CDR3 DNA is TGTGCCAGCAGGCGGGGGAGCACAGATACGCAGTATTTT. Its translation: CASRRGSTDTQYF.

The genes are TRBV28 and TRBJ1-2; a possible D gene is TRBD1 (5 bases). The germline V and J ends were trimmed by 8 bases and 4 bases, with 8 bases remaining between them. The CDR3 consists of 11 residues. The germline V gene has CDR1 MDHEN and CDR2 SYDVKM. The CDR3 DNA follows: TGTGCCAGCGGGGGGGGCTATGGCTACACCTTC. Its protein product is CASGGGYGYTF.

This chain joins TRBV5-1 and TRBJ2-3; the D is unclear. This CDR3 comprises 14 residues. Germline CDR1 is SGHRS and CDR2 is YFSETQ. The V end lost 0 bases, the J end lost 0 bases, and 5 bases lay between the germline ends. CDR3 sequence (DNA): TGCGCCAGCAGCTTGGATTCTAGCACAGATACGCAGTATTTT. Amino acids: CASSLDSSTDTQYF.

The CDR3 DNA reads as TGTGCCAGCAGTTTAGTAGTTAACTATGGCTACACCTTC. Protein sequence: CASSLVVNYGYTF. This chain connects TRBV28 to TRBJ1-2; D not certain. The CDR3 covers 13 residues. Germline assignment: CDR1 MDHEN and CDR2 SYDVKM. Trimming took off 2 bases at V and 1 base at J, with 5 bases between the two ends.

V is TRBV2 and J is TRBJ2-3, with D tentatively TRBD1 (6 bases). V was trimmed by 4 bases and J by 3 bases, leaving 11 bases between them. The V gene's germline CDR1 is SNHLY and CDR2 FYNNEI. The CDR3 consists of 14 residues. CDR3 sequence (DNA): TGTGCCAGCAGTGTTTTAGGGGGAACAGATACGCAGTATTTT. Translated, it gives CASSVLGGTDTQYF.

The V gene is TRBV27, the J gene TRBJ1-6; maybe TRBD1 (6 bases). Germline V gives CDR1 MNHEY, CDR2 SMNVEV (reference sequence). The CDR3 is 16 residues long. V lost 3 bases, J lost 5 bases, and 14 bases lay in between. The DNA of the CDR3 is TGTGCCAGCAGTTTCCTCTCCAGGGGAAATAATTCACCCCTCCACTTT. Translated, it gives CASSFLSRGNNSPLHF.

V gene TRBV29-1 combines with J gene TRBJ2-7; unclear D gene. This CDR3 comprises 11 residues. Per the germline V gene, CDR1 is SQVTM and CDR2 is ANQGSEA. Deletions cut 6 bases from V and 0 bases from J, with 6 bases between. The CDR3 here is CSVYSSYEQYF. CDR3 nucleotides: TGCAGCGTGTACAGCTCCTACGAGCAGTACTTC.

The chain is built from TRBV29-1 and TRBJ1-3; no definite D call. The length of the CDR3 is 11 residues. Between the trimmed V and J ends, which lost 3 bases and 9 bases, there was a span of 9 bases. Germline V gene data show CDR1 as SQVTM and CDR2 as ANQGSEA. DNA of the CDR3: TGCAGCGTTGAGCGCACGGGCACCATATATTTT. As protein: CSVERTGTIYF.